Below are 22 T cell receptor beta chains sequenced from a single sample in a study of breast tumors, draining lymph nodes, adjacent tissues. TCRdb called the multiplex PCR reads again in MiXCR, with one record for every CDR3 protein. Altogether about 180,000 distinct CDR3 sequences are present, approximately 30% being singletons, with the ten largest covering about 3.9%. The lymph nodes were axillary draining lymph nodes from breast cancer patients. Sequencing used axillary lymph node tissue. The receptor source for this set is a female donor with breast cancer. Some clones in this sample may be carry-over from other donors' samples.

This clonotype has more than one count but fewer than ten. The rearrangement uses TRBV30 and TRBJ2-1, with no clear D. Trimming removed 2 bases at V and 0 bases at J, with 8 bases between. Looked up from germline, CDR1 is GTSNPN and CDR2 is SVGIG (reference sequence). The CDR3 contains 14 residues. CDR3 sequence: CAWSIMSSYNEQFF. The CDR3 region has the DNA TGTGCCTGGAGTATTATGAGCTCCTACAATGAGCAGTTCTTC.

This clonotype was counted once. J is TRBJ2-3 and V is TRBV20-1; 8 bases map to TRBD2. Germline-derived CDR1 and CDR2 are DFQATT and SNEGSKA (reference sequence). This CDR3 is 14 amino acids long. V was pared by 4 bases and J by 9 bases, with 12 bases of the junction left unmatched. The CDR3 sequence: CSATGRANIETQYF. CDR3 DNA: TGCAGTGCTACCGGGAGGGCCAACATCGAGACGCAGTATTTT.

This clonotype was counted many times. V gene TRBV6-1 combines with J gene TRBJ2-7; D is unclear. Trimming pared 3 bases from V and 2 bases from J, leaving 8 bases between. The CDR3 consists of 13 residues. Germline lookup yields CDR1 MNHNS and CDR2 SASEGT. The CDR3 sequence: CASSDGLAYEQYF. The CDR3 DNA reads TGTGCCAGCAGTGACGGCCTTGCCTACGAGCAGTACTTC.

This clonotype occurred many times. The chain has TRBV20-1 and TRBJ2-1, with TRBD2 matching 12 bases. Germline loops: CDR1 DFQATT, CDR2 SNEGSKA (reference sequence). The V gene end was trimmed by 5 bases and the J gene end by 2 bases; junction bases not matched to a gene: 16. The CDR3 extends over 19 amino acids. The CDR3 region has the DNA TGCAGTGCTCCCCCCGGACTAGCGGGACCACCCCTGGCCTACAATGAGCAGTTCTTC. It translates to CSAPPGLAGPPLAYNEQFF.

This clonotype showed up many times. This chain connects TRBV9 to TRBJ2-3, with D hard to call. The CDR3 length is 13 residues. Germline CDR1 is SGDLS and CDR2 is YYNGEE. V was shortened by 4 bases and J by 2 bases, with 8 bases between the two germline ends. The CDR3 loop is CASSIRPTDTQYF. CDR3 DNA sequence: TGTGCCAGCAGCATCAGGCCCACAGATACGCAGTATTTT.

In this sample, this clonotype turned up many times. V and J are TRBV20-1 and TRBJ1-2; no definite D call. CDR3 length: 12 residues. The germline gives CDR1 DFQATT, CDR2 SNEGSKA (reference sequence). V was trimmed by 3 bases and J by 3 bases, leaving 8 bases between them. This chain's CDR3 is CSARLGYYGYTF. CDR3 bases: TGCAGTGCTAGGTTGGGGTACTATGGCTACACCTTC.

This clonotype turned up a few times. The rearrangement joins TRBV5-1 to TRBJ2-5; 9 bases line up with TRBD1. Germline CDR1 reads SGHRS; CDR2 reads YFSETQ. J was trimmed by 8 bases and V by 5 bases; bases with no gene match: 10. The CDR3 is 14 residues long. The CDR3 loop reads CASSRDRAGDTQYF. CDR3 sequence (DNA): TGCGCCAGCAGTCGGGACAGGGCGGGGGACACCCAGTACTTC.

This clonotype came up many times. The gene calls are TRBV29-1 and TRBJ2-7, with 9 nucleotides matching TRBD2. Germline CDR1 is SQVTM and CDR2 is ANQGSEA. The CDR3 contains 13 residues. V was clipped by 6 bases and J by 3 bases; unmatched bases: 6. The CDR3: CSVKGGGDYEQYF. CDR3 DNA sequence: TGCAGCGTCAAAGGCGGGGGGGACTACGAGCAGTACTTC.

A few counts support this clonotype. The V gene is TRBV12-3 or TRBV12-4, the J gene TRBJ1-1, with TRBD1 matching over 9 bases. V was clipped by 5 bases and J by 11 bases; unmatched bases: 9. This CDR3 is built from 13 residues. CDR3 sequence reads: CASSPYRGRQAFF. The CDR3 coding sequence is TGTGCCAGCAGTCCCTACAGGGGGCGACAGGCTTTCTTT.

At least ten counts were recorded for this clonotype. At one end, the junction sequence differs from germline, possibly due to a read error. The J gene is TRBJ2-7, the V gene TRBV7-7, with TRBD2 identical over 11 bases. There are 14 residues in the CDR3. Germline lookup yields CDR1 SSHAT and CDR2 FNYEAQ (reference sequence). CDR3 loop: CASSRTSGPYEQYF. The CDR3 DNA sequence: TGTGCTAGCAGCCGGACTAGCGGGCCCTACGAGCAGTACTTC.

This sequence joins TRBV28 and TRBJ2-7; D gene ambiguous. CDR3 size: 13 residues. Germline CDR1 and CDR2: MDHEN and SYDVKM. With 7 bases removed from V and 4 bases from J, the gap between germline ends came to 14 bases. The DNA for the CDR3 is TGTGCCAGCACCTCCCATAACGGGTACGAGCAGTACTTC. Amino acids: CASTSHNGYEQYF.

V and J are TRBV6-1 and TRBJ2-5; D remains unclear. Between the trimmed V and J ends, which lost 4 bases and 3 bases, there was a span of 9 bases. In germline, CDR1 is MNHNS, CDR2 SASEGT. The CDR3 is 13 amino acids. The CDR3 nucleotides read TGTGCCAGCAGTGTTACTCGAAAAGAGACCCAGTACTTC. Translated: CASSVTRKETQYF.

Comment on this clonotype: An end of the junction differs from the germline gene, which may be a read error. J is TRBJ2-1 and V is TRBV20-1; 8 nucleotides agree with TRBD2. This CDR3 is built from 13 residues. CDR1 is DFQATT and CDR2 is SNEGSKA in the germline V gene (reference sequence). The chain's CDR3 is CSASSGTYSEQFF. The CDR3 DNA sequence: TGCAGTGCAAGTAGCGGGACCTACAGTGAGCAGTTCTTC.

This clonotype has a count of ten or more. The chain links TRBV5-6 to TRBJ2-6; D gene uncertain. V was pared by 3 bases and J by 0 bases, with 10 bases between. The length of the CDR3 is 16 residues. The germline V gene encodes CDR1 SGHDT and CDR2 YYEEEE. CDR3 loop: CASSSRRNSGANVLTF. The CDR3 DNA is TGTGCCAGCAGCTCTCGCCGTAACTCTGGGGCCAACGTCCTGACTTTC.

This clonotype was picked up many times. The chain employs TRBV6-5 and TRBJ2-7; D remains ambiguous. The V end lost 5 bases, the J end lost 6 bases, and 17 bases lay between the germline ends. Germline values: CDR1 MNHEY, CDR2 SVGAGI. The CDR3 is 14 amino acids. The CDR3 nucleotides are TGTGCCAGCAGTAAACTCCTAGTGGGCTCCGAGCAGTACTTC. Its protein product is CASSKLLVGSEQYF.

A remark on this clonotype: This could be a read error, since a much larger clone is one nucleotide away. This chain connects TRBV9 to TRBJ2-5, with D tentatively TRBD1 (6 bases). The length of the CDR3 is 14 residues. Germline values: CDR1 SGDLS, CDR2 YYNGEE. DNA of the CDR3: TGTGCCAGCAGCCCCAGGACAGTTCAAGAGACCCAGTCCTTC. Translating it yields CASSPRTVQETQSF.

On this clonotype itself: This is likely a read error, given that the CDR3 carries no conserved phenylalanine or tryptophan at its end. The chain couples TRBV19 to TRBJ1-5; unclear D gene. The CDR3 totals 16 residues. Germline values: CDR1 LNHDA, CDR2 SQIVND (reference sequence). V was cut by 3 bases and J by 0 bases, with 12 bases left in between. CDR3: CASSMSTPNSNQPQHS. CDR3 bases: TGTGCCAGTAGTATGAGTACGCCAAATAGCAATCAGCCCCAGCATTCT.

The table lists this clonotype with a few counts. This may come from a read error, since a much larger clone is one base off. The gene calls are TRBV13 and TRBJ1-2, with a tentative D call TRBD1 (5 bases). Trimming shortened V by 2 bases and J by 8 bases, and 12 bases separated the two germline ends. Per germline, CDR1 PRHDT and CDR2 FYEKMQ (reference sequence). CDR3 length equals 13 residues. CDR3 sequence: CASSLPGLGGYTF. CDR3 DNA sequence: TGTGCCAGCAGCTTACCGGGGCTGGGCGGCTACACCTTC.

V usage is TRBV10-2 and J usage is TRBJ1-5, with 9 positions matching TRBD1. The CDR3 consists of 16 residues. Trimming took 3 bases from V and 1 from J; bases not matched to a gene: 4. The germline CDR1 and CDR2 sequences are WSHSY and SAAADI. As DNA, the CDR3 is TGCGCCAGCAGTGATCCCGACAGGGGGAGCAATCAGCCCCAGCATTTT. This encodes CASSDPDRGSNQPQHF.

This clonotype was picked up many times. This chain connects TRBV4-1 to TRBJ2-7; TRBD2 aligns across 9 bases. The CDR3 runs to 16 residues. The trim removed 0 bases at V and 3 bases at J, leaving 6 bases unmatched. Per germline, CDR1 MGHRA and CDR2 YSYEKL. The CDR3 spells CASSQDRLAEGYEQYF. The DNA for the CDR3 is TGCGCCAGCAGCCAAGACCGACTAGCGGAGGGCTACGAGCAGTACTTC.

This chain links TRBV5-5 with TRBJ2-4; maybe TRBD2 (6 bases). The germline V gene has CDR1 SGHKS and CDR2 YYEKEE (reference sequence). V was pared by 2 bases and J by 9 bases, with 9 bases between. The CDR3 sequence is 12 residues long. The CDR3 nucleotides are TGTGCCAGCAGCTTTCGGGGGACCATTCAGTACTTC. This translates into CASSFRGTIQYF.

This clonotype was picked up one time. This chain links TRBV20-1 with TRBJ2-1, with 10 positions matching TRBD2. CDR1 is DFQATT and CDR2 is SNEGSKA in the germline V gene (reference sequence). This CDR3 region has 16 residues. Trimming cost V 3 bases and J 1 base; bases outside gene matches: 6. The CDR3 region has the DNA TGCAGTGCTAGCTCTAGCGGGGGATGGTCCTACAATGAGCAGTTCTTC. It is translated as CSASSSGGWSYNEQFF.